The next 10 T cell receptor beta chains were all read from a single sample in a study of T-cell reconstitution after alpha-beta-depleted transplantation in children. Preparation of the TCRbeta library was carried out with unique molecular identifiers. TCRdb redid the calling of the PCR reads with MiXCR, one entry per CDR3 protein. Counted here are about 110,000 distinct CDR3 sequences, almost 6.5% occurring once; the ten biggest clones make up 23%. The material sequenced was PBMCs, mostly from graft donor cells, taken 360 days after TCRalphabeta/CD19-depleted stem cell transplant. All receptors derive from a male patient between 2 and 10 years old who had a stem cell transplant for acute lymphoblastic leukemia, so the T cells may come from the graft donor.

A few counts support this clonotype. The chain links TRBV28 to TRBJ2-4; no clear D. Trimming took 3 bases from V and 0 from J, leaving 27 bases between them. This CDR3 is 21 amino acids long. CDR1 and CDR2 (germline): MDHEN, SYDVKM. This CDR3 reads CASSFNSRLASTRLAKNIQYF. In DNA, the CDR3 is TGTGCCAGCAGTTTTAATTCGAGGTTGGCCAGTACTCGTCTAGCCAAAAACATTCAGTACTTC.

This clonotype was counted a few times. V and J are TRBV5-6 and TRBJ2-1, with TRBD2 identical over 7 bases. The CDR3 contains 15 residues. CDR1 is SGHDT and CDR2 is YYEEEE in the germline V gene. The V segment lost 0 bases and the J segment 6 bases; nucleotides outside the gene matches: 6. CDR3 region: CASSLDPAGFNEQFF. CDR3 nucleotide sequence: TGTGCCAGCAGCTTGGATCCAGCGGGATTCAATGAGCAGTTCTTC. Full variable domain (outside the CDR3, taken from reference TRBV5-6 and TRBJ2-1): DAGVTQSPTHLIKTRGQQVTLRCSPKSGHDTVSWYQQALGQGPQFIFQYYEEEERQRGNFPDRFSGHQFPNYSSELNVNALLLGDSALYLCASSLDPAGFNEQFFGPGTRLTVL.

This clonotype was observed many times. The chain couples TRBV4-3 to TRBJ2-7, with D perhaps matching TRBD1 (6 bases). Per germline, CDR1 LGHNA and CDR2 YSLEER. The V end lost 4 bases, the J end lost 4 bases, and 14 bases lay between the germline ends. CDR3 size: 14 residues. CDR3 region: CASSPAQGPYEQYF. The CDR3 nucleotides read TGCGCCAGCAGCCCTGCGCAGGGGCCGTACGAGCAGTACTTC.

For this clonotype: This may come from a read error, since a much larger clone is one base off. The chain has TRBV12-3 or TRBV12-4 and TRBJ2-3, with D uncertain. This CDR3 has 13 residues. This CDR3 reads CASRASYTDMQYF. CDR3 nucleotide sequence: TGTGCCAGCAGGGCGAGTTACACAGATATGCAGTATTTT.

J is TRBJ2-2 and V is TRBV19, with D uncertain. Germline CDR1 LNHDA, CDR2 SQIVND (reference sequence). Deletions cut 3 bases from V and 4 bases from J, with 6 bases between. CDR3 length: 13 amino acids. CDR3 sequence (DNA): TGTGCCAGTAGTATGAGGCTCACCGGGGAGCTGTTTTTT. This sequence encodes CASSMRLTGELFF.

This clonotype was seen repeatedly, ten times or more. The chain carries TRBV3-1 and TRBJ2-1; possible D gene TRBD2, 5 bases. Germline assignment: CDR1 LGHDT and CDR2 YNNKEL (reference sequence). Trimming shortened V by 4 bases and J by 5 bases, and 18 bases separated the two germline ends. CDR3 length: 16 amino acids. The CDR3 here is CASSPYGGFNNNEQFF. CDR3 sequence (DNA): TGTGCCAGCAGCCCGTACGGAGGCTTTAATAACAATGAGCAGTTCTTC.

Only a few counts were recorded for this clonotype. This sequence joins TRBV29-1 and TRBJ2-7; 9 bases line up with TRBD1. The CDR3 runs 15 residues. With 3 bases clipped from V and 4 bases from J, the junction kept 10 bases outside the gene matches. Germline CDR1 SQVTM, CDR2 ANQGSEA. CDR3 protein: CSVEGTGTGLYEQYF. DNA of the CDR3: TGCAGCGTTGAGGGGACAGGGACCGGGCTTTACGAGCAGTACTTC.

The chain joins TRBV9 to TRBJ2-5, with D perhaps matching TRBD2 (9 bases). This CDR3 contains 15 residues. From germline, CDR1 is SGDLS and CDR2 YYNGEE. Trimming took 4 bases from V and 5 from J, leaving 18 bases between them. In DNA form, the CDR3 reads TGTGCCAGCAGCTATACAGGGGGACTAGCCGAGACCCAGTACTTC. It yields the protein CASSYTGGLAETQYF.

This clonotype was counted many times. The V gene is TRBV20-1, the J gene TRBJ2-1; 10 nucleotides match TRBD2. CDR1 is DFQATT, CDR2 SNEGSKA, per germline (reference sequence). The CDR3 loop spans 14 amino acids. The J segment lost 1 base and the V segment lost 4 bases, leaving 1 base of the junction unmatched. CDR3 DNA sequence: TGCAGTGCTAAGCGGGAGGGTTCCTACAATGAGCAGTTCTTC. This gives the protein CSAKREGSYNEQFF.

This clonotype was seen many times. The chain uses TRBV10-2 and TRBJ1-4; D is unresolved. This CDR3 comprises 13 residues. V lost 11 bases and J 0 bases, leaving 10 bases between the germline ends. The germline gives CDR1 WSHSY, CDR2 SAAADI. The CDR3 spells CAPAGATNEKLFF. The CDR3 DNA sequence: TGCGCCCCAGCGGGAGCAACTAATGAAAAACTGTTTTTT.